This TCR beta chain stems from a study of yellow fever vaccine responses in identical twins. Concerning this clonotype: The antigen is undetermined.

Germline V lookup: CDR1 PRHDT, CDR2 FYEKMQ (reference sequence). There are 15 residues in the CDR3. Losses at the gene ends were 3 bases for V and 7 bases for J; bases not matched to a gene: 3. Study-wide findings and caveats: On the reported evidence, twins' vaccine T cell responses seemed partly convergent and partly personalized.

TCRdb itself ran the RT-PCR reads through MiXCR, one entry per CDR3 protein. The sample records fewer than 2,000 distinct CDR3 sequences, about four fifths being singletons. The starting material was T cells from blood (PBMCs), unsorted or a sorted subset (not recorded which), obtained before or after yellow fever vaccination (not recorded which). V and J are TRBV13 and TRBJ2-1, with 13 bases that match TRBD2. This clonotype originated in a female donor who received the yellow fever vaccine. The CDR3 DNA sequence: TGTGCCAGCAGCTTCCGACTAGCGGGGGGAAATGAGCAGTTCTTC. Residues: CASSFRLAGGNEQFF.